This TCR beta chain emerged from a study of T cells in Graves' hyperthyroidism and ophthalmopathy. Across the whole study: Before treatment of any kind, peripheral blood was taken at initial diagnosis. Findings and caveats of the study: Most expanded thyroid clonotypes above 0.001 recurred in blood.

TCR beta CDR3 regions were amplified from RNA transcripts. HTBI primers were the set used in a first-round RT-PCR of the TCR CDR3. TCRdb re-called the multiplex PCR reads with MiXCR, one entry per CDR3 protein. This sample has 400,000 to 600,000 distinct CDR3 sequences; about a fifth occur once, and the top ten carry about 25%. This clonotype was counted many times. Its target is unknown. The ends were cut back, 7 bases at V and 4 bases at J, with 19 bases in the middle. The length of the CDR3 is 14 residues. Germline V CDR1 and CDR2: DFQATT, SNEGSKA (reference sequence). Those with hyperthyroidism were 18 to 65 years old, newly diagnosed, and ill for under 2 months. Exclusions: uncontrolled infection, other autoimmune disease, pregnancy, lactation.

The genes are TRBV20-1 and TRBJ1-2; D perhaps matches TRBD1 (5 bases). This receptor was identified in a man between 18 and 29 years old with Graves' hyperthyroidism. Input material: blood. CDR3 nucleotides: TGCAGTGACACCCAGTGGGGGGAACGCTATGGCTACACCTTC. Translated: CSDTQWGERYGYTF.